This entry lists 19 T cell receptor beta chains sequenced from one sample in a study of blood T cell repertoires in COVID-19. TCRdb's table, derived via immunoSEQ multiplex PCR, lists solely in-frame clones and lacks some. This table has about 210,000 clones, more than 70% appearing once. Sequenced sample: PBMCs or T cells enriched from blood (not recorded which). The source is a woman aged 40 to 50 with acute COVID-19.

J is TRBJ2-7 and V is TRBV18, with D perhaps matching TRBD1 (6 bases). This CDR3 comprises 16 residues. The V gene's germline CDR1 is KGHSH and CDR2 LQKENI. V dropped 4 bases and J dropped 0 bases, with 16 bases sitting between them. CDR3 residues: CASSLNRQVTSYEQYF. CDR3 bases: TGTGCCAGCTCACTGAACCGACAGGTCACCTCCTACGAGCAGTACTTC.

V is TRBV18 and J is TRBJ2-5; tentatively, D is TRBD1 (5 bases). The V gene lost 5 bases and the J gene lost 5 bases, with 12 bases spanning the gap. Germline assignment: CDR1 KGHSH and CDR2 LQKENI. The CDR3 spans 13 residues. The CDR3 nucleotides are TGTGCCAGCTCAGTACACAGGTCGGAGACCCAGTACTTC. Its translation is CASSVHRSETQYF.

V and J are TRBV28 and TRBJ2-3; tentative D call: TRBD2 (5 bases). Trimming removed 6 bases from V and 11 bases from J, with 18 bases in between. The CDR3 sequence is 13 residues long. Germline values: CDR1 MDHEN, CDR2 SYDVKM. The CDR3 region is CASRPPPSSMQYF. The CDR3 coding sequence is TGTGCCAGCAGACCCCCACCTAGCTCTATGCAGTATTTT.

J is TRBJ2-7 and V is TRBV20-1, with unresolved D. This CDR3 region has 11 residues. The V and J ends lost 5 bases and 2 bases respectively, with 7 bases between them. The germline CDR1 and CDR2 sequences are DFQATT and SNEGSKA (reference sequence). CDR3 amino acids: CSAYSPYEQYF. In DNA, the CDR3 is TGCAGTGCTTACAGCCCCTACGAGCAGTACTTC.

In its sample, this clone was seen a few times. This sequence joins TRBV11-2 and TRBJ2-7; 11 bases align to TRBD1. The CDR3 sequence is 15 residues long. V lost 5 bases, J lost 5 bases, and 8 bases stayed unmatched. Per the germline V gene, CDR1 is SGHAT and CDR2 is FQNNGV. CDR3 loop: CASSQRTGGLDEQYF. Written as DNA, the CDR3 is TGTGCCAGCAGCCAACGGACAGGGGGCTTGGACGAGCAGTACTTC.

The rearrangement uses TRBV21-1 and TRBJ1-6; TRBD1 is the table's D call, not checked against the DNA. TRBV21-1 has pseudogene status. This CDR3 contains 16 residues. Written as DNA, the CDR3 is TGTGCCAGCAGCAAAGGAGGAACAGGGGGAGGTTCACCCCTCCACTTT. Its protein product is CASSKGGTGGGSPLHF.

The V call is TRBV7-9, the J call TRBJ1-1, with no clear D. The CDR3 runs 12 residues. The germline CDR1 and CDR2 sequences are SEHNR and FQNEAQ (reference sequence). Trimming pared 5 bases from V and 5 bases from J, leaving 9 bases between. CDR3 sequence: CASSPSFTEAFF. The CDR3 nucleotides read TGTGCCAGCAGCCCTTCTTTTACTGAAGCTTTCTTT.

The CDR3: CASSELSGSGYTF. The CDR3 DNA is TGCGCCAGCAGTGAGTTGAGTGGGAGCGGCTACACCTTC. This chain uses TRBV10-2 with TRBJ1-2; no firm D call. The CDR3 sequence is 13 residues long. V dropped 1 base and J dropped 8 bases, with 11 bases sitting between them. From germline, CDR1 is WSHSY and CDR2 SAAADI.

The chain is built from TRBV30 and TRBJ2-6; D is possibly TRBD2 (6 bases). Trimming pared 0 bases from V and 0 bases from J, leaving 18 bases between. The CDR3 length is 19 residues. Germline CDR1 and CDR2: GTSNPN and SVGIG (reference sequence). The CDR3 spells CAWSVLGGTVPSGANVLTF. CDR3 nucleotides: TGTGCCTGGAGTGTACTTGGGGGGACCGTCCCCTCTGGGGCCAACGTCCTGACTTTC.

The chain uses TRBV10-3 and TRBJ1-3; no clear D gene. CDR1 and CDR2 from the germline V gene are ENHRY and SYGVKD. Trimming stripped 5 bases from V and 0 bases from J, with 8 bases between. The CDR3 runs 14 residues. DNA of the CDR3: TGTGCCATCAGTCAGGCCTCCTCTGGAAACACCATATATTTT. Protein sequence: CAISQASSGNTIYF.

This clone was recorded once. This sequence joins TRBV12-3 or TRBV12-4 and TRBJ1-5; D is ambiguous. The CDR3 runs 12 residues. Deletions cut 9 bases from V and 4 bases from J, with 10 bases between. The CDR3 nucleotides read TGTGCCAGTACGCTATTAAATCAGCCCCAGCATTTT. This translates into CASTLLNQPQHF.

The chain joins TRBV9 to TRBJ2-5, with D unresolved. The CDR3 consists of 12 residues. Germline lookup yields CDR1 SGDLS and CDR2 YYNGEE. Deletions cut 0 bases from V and 5 bases from J, with 5 bases between. CDR3 loop: CASSVVGETQYF. The CDR3 DNA is TGTGCCAGCAGCGTAGTCGGGGAGACCCAGTACTTC.

V usage is TRBV6-2 or TRBV6-3 and J usage is TRBJ2-1; D gene unclear. Deletions cut 4 bases from V and 2 bases from J, with 6 bases between. The CDR3 sequence is 13 residues long. CDR1 is MNHEY and CDR2 is SVGEGT in the germline V gene. CDR3 in DNA: TGTGCCAGCAGTTTTAATACCTACAATGAGCAGTTCTTC. It yields the protein CASSFNTYNEQFF.

The count of this clone is one. This chain links TRBV4-1 with TRBJ1-1, with a tentative D call TRBD1 (5 bases). The germline V and J ends were trimmed by 0 bases and 7 bases, with 9 bases remaining between them. This CDR3 has 13 residues. CDR1 and CDR2 (germline): MGHRA, YSYEKL. CDR3 DNA: TGCGCCAGCAGCCAAGATCGCAGGGTTGAAGCTTTCTTT. Its protein product is CASSQDRRVEAFF.

The chain is built from TRBV5-1 and TRBJ2-1; 11 bases align to TRBD2. Germline V gene data show CDR1 as SGHRS and CDR2 as YFSETQ. The ends lost 7 bases at V and 5 bases at J; junction bases unmatched: 8. The length of the CDR3 is 15 residues. The CDR3 region has the DNA TGCGCCAGCGGGGGTCAACTAGCGGGAGACAATGAGCAGTTCTTC. Encoded protein: CASGGQLAGDNEQFF.

The chain recombines TRBV11-3 with TRBJ2-1, with TRBD2 matching over 12 bases. The germline CDR1 and CDR2 sequences are SGHNT and YENEEA. V was clipped by 4 bases and J by 1 base; unmatched bases: 8. The CDR3 sequence is 18 residues long. CDR3 in amino acids: CASSSRLAGAFSYNEQFF. The CDR3 nucleotides read TGTGCCAGCAGCTCACGACTAGCGGGAGCTTTTTCCTACAATGAGCAGTTCTTC.

This clone came up a few times. In nucleotides, the CDR3 is TGTGCCAGCAGCCGGGGCGACATCTGGGCCGCGAGCAATGGCTACACCTTC. Encoded protein: CASSRGDIWAASNGYTF. The rearrangement joins TRBV3-1 (or the pseudogene TRBV3-2) to TRBJ1-2; D perhaps matches TRBD1 (5 bases). CDR3 length equals 17 residues. The ends were cut back, 4 bases at V and 6 bases at J, with 24 bases in the middle. Germline-derived CDR1 and CDR2 are LGHDT and YNNKEL (reference sequence).

V gene TRBV9 combines with J gene TRBJ1-1; the match to TRBD1 covers 8 bases. J was trimmed by 3 bases and V by 1 base; bases with no gene match: 2. CDR1 SGDLS and CDR2 YYNGEE come from the germline V gene. The CDR3 extends over 14 amino acids. Written as DNA, the CDR3 is TGTGCCAGCAGCGTAACAGGGGGAGACACTGAAGCTTTCTTT. Translation gives CASSVTGGDTEAFF.

Only one count was recorded for this clone. The chain carries TRBV21-1 and TRBJ1-3; TRBD1, the table's D call, lacks a check against the DNA. TRBV21-1 is flagged as a pseudogene. CDR3 length: 14 residues. CDR3 DNA: TGTGCCAGCAGAAGGACAGGGTGCGGAAACACCATATATTTT. It encodes CASRRTGCGNTIYF.